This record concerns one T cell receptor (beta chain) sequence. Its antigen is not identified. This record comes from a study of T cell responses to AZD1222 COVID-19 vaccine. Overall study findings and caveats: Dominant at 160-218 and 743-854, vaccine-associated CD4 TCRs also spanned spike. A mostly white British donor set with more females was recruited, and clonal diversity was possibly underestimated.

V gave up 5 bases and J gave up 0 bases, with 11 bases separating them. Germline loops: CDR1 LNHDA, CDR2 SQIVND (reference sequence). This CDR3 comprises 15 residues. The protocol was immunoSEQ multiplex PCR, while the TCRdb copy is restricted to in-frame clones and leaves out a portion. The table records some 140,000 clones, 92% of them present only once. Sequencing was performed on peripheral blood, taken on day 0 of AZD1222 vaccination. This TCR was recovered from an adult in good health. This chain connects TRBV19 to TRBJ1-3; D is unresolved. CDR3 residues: CASSPRHHSGNTIYF. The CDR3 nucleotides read TGTGCCAGTAGTCCGAGACACCACTCTGGAAACACCATATATTTT.